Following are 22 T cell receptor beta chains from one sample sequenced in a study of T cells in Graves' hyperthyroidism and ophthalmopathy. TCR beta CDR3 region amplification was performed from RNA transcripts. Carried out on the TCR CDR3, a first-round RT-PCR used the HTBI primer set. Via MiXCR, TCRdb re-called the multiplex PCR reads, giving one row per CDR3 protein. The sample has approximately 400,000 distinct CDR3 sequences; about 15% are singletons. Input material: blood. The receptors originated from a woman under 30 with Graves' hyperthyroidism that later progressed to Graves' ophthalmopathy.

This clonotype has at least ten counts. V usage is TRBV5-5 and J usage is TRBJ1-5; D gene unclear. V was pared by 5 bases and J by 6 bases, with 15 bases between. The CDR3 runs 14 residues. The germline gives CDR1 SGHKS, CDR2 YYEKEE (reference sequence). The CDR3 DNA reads TGTGCCAGCAGTCTCGAGCACCGCGGTCAGCCCCAGCATTTT. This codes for CASSLEHRGQPQHF.

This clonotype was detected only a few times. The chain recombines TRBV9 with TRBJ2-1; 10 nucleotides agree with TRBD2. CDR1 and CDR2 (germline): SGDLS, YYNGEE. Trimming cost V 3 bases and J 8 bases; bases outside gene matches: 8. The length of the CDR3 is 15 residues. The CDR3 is CASSASWSGRDEQFF. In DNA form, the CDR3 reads TGTGCCAGCAGCGCCTCGTGGAGCGGGAGGGATGAGCAGTTCTTC.

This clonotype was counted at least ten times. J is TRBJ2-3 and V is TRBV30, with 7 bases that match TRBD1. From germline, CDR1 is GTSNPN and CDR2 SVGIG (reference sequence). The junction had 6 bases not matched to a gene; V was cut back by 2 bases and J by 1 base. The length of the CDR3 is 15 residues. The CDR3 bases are TGTGCCTGGAGTTCCGGGGACAGCGGCACAGATACGCAGTATTTT. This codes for CAWSSGDSGTDTQYF. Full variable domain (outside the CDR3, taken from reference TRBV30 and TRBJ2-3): SQTIHQWPATLVQPVGSPLSLECTVEGTSNPNLYWYRQAAGRGLQLLFYSVGIGQISSEVPQNLSASRPQDRQFILSSKKLLLSDSGFYLCAWSSGDSGTDTQYFGPGTRLTVL.

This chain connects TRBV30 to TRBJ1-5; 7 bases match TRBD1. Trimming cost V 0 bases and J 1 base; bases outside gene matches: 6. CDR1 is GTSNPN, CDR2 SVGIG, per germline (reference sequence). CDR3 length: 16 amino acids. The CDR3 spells CAWSVPGGQSNQPQHF. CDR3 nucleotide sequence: TGTGCCTGGAGTGTACCTGGGGGACAGAGCAATCAGCCCCAGCATTTT.

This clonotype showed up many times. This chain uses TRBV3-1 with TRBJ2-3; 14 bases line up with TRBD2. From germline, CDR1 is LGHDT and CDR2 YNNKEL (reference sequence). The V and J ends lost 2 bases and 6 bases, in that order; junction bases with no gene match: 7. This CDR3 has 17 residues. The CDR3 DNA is TGTGCCAGCAGCCAACGAGGACTAGCGGGAGGTGGCGATACGCAGTATTTT. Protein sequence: CASSQRGLAGGGDTQYF.

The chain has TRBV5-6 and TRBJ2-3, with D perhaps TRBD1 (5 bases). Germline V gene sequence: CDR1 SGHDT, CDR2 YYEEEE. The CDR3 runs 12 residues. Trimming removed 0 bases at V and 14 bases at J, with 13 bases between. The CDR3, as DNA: TGTGCCAGCAGCTTGGTAGGACAAAAGCGGTATTTT. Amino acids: CASSLVGQKRYF.

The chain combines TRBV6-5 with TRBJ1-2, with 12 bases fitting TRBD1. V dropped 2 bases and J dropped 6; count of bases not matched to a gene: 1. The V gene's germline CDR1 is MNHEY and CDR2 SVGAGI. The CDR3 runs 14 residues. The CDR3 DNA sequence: TGTGCCAGCAGTTACAGGGACAGGGGGCATGGCTACACCTTC. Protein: CASSYRDRGHGYTF.

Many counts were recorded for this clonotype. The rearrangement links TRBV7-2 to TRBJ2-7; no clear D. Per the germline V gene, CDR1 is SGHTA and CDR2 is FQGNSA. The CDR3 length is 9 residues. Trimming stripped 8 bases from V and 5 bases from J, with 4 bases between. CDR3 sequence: CASSNEQYF. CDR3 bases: TGTGCCAGCTCGAACGAGCAGTACTTC.

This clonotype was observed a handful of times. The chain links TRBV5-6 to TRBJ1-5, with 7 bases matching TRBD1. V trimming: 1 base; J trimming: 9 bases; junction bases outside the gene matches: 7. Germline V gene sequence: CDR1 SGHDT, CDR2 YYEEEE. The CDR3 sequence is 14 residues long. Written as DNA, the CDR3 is TGTGCCAGCAGCTTGTCGACAGGGCCAAGGCCCCAGCATTTT. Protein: CASSLSTGPRPQHF. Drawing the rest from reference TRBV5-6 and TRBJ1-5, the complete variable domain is DAGVTQSPTHLIKTRGQQVTLRCSPKSGHDTVSWYQQALGQGPQFIFQYYEEEERQRGNFPDRFSGHQFPNYSSELNVNALLLGDSALYLCASSLSTGPRPQHFGDGTRLSIL.

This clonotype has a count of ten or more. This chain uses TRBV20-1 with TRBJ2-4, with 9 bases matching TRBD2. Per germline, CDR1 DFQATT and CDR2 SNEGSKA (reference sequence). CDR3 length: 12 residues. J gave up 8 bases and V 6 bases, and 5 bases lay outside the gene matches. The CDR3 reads CSARTSVDIQYF. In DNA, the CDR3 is TGCAGTGCCCGGACTAGCGTTGACATTCAGTACTTC.

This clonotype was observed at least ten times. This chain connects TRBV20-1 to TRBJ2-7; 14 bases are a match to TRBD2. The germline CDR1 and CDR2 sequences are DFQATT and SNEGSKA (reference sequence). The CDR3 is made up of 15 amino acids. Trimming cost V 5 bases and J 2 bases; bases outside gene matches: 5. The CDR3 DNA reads TGCAGTGCTCAGGGACTAGCGGGAGAGCCCTACGAGCAGTACTTC. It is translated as CSAQGLAGEPYEQYF.

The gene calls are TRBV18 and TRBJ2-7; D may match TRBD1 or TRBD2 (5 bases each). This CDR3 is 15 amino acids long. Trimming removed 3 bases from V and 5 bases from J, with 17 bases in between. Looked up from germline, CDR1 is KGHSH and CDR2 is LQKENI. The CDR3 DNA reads TGTGCCAGCTCACCCAACGGGGCGTCCCGGGACGAGCAGTACTTC. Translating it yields CASSPNGASRDEQYF.

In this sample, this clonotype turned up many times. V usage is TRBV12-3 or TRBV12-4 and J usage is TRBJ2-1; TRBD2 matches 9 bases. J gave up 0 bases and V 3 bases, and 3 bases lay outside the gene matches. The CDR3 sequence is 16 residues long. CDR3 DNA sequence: TGTGCCAGCAGTTTCCTAGCGGGGTACTCCTACAATGAGCAGTTCTTC. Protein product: CASSFLAGYSYNEQFF.

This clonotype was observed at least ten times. The CDR3 loop reads CSARGGGRDQPQHF. Written as DNA, the CDR3 is TGCAGTGCTAGAGGGGGGGGGCGCGACCAGCCCCAGCATTTT. The chain couples TRBV20-1 to TRBJ1-5, with D perhaps TRBD1 (6 bases). In germline, CDR1 is DFQATT, CDR2 SNEGSKA (reference sequence). CDR3 length: 14 residues. Trimming left V 1 base short and J 7 bases short, with 14 bases between.

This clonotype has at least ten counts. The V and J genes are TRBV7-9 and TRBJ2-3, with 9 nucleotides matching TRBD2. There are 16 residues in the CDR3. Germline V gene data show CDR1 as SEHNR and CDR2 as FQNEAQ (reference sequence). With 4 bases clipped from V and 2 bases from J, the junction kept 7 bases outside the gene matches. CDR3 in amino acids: CASSSPGTSTTDTQYF. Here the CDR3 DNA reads TGTGCCAGCAGCTCCCCCGGGACTAGCACCACAGATACGCAGTATTTT.

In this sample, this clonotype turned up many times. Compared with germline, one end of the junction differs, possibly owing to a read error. CDR3 DNA sequence: TGTGCCAGCAGCTTAGACAGGGGCTATGGCTACACCTTC. The encoded protein is CASSLDRGYGYTF. This sequence joins TRBV5-1 and TRBJ1-2; 8 bases map to TRBD1. CDR3 length: 13 amino acids. Germline V lookup: CDR1 SGHRS, CDR2 YFSETQ.

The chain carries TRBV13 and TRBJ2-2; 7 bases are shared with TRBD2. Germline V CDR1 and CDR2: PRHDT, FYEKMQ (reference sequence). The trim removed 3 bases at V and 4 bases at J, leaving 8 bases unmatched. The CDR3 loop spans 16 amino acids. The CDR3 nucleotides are TGTGCCAGCAGCTTCCGACCGACGGGGGGCACCGGGGAGCTGTTTTTT. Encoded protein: CASSFRPTGGTGELFF. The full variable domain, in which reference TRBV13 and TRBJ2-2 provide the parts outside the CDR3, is AAGVIQSPRHLIKEKRETATLKCYPIPRHDTVYWYQQGPGQDPQFLISFYEKMQSDKGSIPDRFSAQQFSDYHSELNMSSLELGDSALYFCASSFRPTGGTGELFFGEGSRLTVL.

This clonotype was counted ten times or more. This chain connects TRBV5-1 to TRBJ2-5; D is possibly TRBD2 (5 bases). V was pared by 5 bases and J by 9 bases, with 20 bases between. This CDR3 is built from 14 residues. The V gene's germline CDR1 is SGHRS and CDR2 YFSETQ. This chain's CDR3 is CASRSERNHGAQYF. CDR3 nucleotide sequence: TGCGCCAGCAGAAGCGAGCGGAATCACGGGGCCCAGTACTTC. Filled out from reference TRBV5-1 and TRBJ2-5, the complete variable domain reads KAGVTQTPRYLIKTRGQQVTLSCSPISGHRSVSWYQQTPGQGLQFLFEYFSETQRNKGNFPGRFSGRQFSNSRSEMNVSTLELGDSALYLCASRSERNHGAQYFGPGTRLLVL.

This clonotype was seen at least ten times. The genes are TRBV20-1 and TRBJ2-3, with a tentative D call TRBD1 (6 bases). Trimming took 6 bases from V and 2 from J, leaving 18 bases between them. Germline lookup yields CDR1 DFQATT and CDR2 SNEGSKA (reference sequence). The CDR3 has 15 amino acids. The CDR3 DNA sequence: TGCAGTGCCACGACAGGAGTGAAGACCACAGATACGCAGTATTTT. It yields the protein CSATTGVKTTDTQYF.

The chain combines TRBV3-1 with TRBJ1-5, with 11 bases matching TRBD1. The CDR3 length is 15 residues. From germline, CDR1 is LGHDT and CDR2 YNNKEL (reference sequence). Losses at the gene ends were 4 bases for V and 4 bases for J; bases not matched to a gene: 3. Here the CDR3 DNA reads TGTGCCAGCAGCCCCGGGACAGGGGGGAATCAGCCCCAGCATTTT. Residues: CASSPGTGGNQPQHF.

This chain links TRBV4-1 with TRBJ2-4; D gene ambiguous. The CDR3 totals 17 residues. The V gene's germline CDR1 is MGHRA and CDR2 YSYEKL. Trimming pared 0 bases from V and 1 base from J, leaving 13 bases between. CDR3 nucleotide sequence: TGCGCCAGCAGCCAAGATCAGAGGTTGTCGGCCAAAAACATTCAGTACTTC. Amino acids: CASSQDQRLSAKNIQYF.

The CDR3 sequence is CASRWGTGDYEQYF. In DNA, the CDR3 is TGTGCCAGCCGGTGGGGGACAGGGGACTACGAGCAGTACTTC. V is TRBV6-2 or TRBV6-3 and J is TRBJ2-7; 10 bases are shared with TRBD1. J lost 3 bases, V lost 8 bases, and 7 bases had no gene match. This CDR3 contains 14 residues. Germline CDR1 MNHEY, CDR2 SVGEGT.